This T cell receptor beta chain was sequenced in a study of blood T cell repertoires in COVID-19. The wider study: Acute and convalescent COVID-19 specimens originated in the United States, Italy and Spain. In each case, the material was cDNA or gDNA derived from T cells, B-cell-depleted T cells, or PBMCs.

CDR3 size: 11 residues. CDR1 DFQATT and CDR2 SNEGSKA come from the germline V gene (reference sequence). V was clipped by 5 bases and J by 6 bases; unmatched bases: 2. It was during active infection that Seattle patients were enrolled and then longitudinally followed. Study processing details: For nucleated cells, counts were estimated from reference gene primer amplification. TCRdb's copy holds only in-frame clones and misses some; the assay was immunoSEQ multiplex PCR. The V and J calls and clone size are taken from that table; D and trimming were inferred from the DNA. The data contain approximately 200,000 clones, approximately 80% of them singletons.

The clonotype was recovered from a woman of 80 years or more with COVID-19, enrolled during active disease. Sequencing used peripheral blood. The gene calls are TRBV20-1 and TRBJ2-3; 7 nucleotides agree with TRBD1. CDR3 sequence: CSAPQGDTQYF. The CDR3 region has the DNA TGCAGTGCTCCACAGGGGGATACGCAGTATTTT.